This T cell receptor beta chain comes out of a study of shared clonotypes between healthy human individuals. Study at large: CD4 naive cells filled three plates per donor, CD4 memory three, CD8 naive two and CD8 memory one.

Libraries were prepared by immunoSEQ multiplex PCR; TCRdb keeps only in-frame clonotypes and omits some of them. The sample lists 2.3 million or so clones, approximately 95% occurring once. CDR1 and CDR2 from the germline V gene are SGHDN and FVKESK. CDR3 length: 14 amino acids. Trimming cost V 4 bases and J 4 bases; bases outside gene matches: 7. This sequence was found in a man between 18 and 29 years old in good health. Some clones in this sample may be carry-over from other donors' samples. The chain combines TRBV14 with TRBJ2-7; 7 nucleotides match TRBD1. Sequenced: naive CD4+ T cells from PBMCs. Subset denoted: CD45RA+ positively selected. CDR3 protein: CASSRGGGLYEQYF. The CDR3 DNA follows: TGTGCCAGCAGCCGAGGGGGCGGCCTATACGAGCAGTACTTC.